These 31 T cell receptor beta chains came from one sample sequenced in a study of blood T cell repertoires in COVID-19. Using immunoSEQ multiplex PCR, the repertoire was profiled, and TCRdb retains in-frame clones only, with some absent. Among roughly 220,000 clones listed, roughly 89% were seen once. Sample: peripheral blood. These receptor sequences come from a man aged 30 to 39 who had recovered from COVID-19.

The chain combines TRBV6-5 with TRBJ1-4; D is unclear. The CDR3 is made up of 15 amino acids. From germline, CDR1 is MNHEY and CDR2 SVGAGI. Trimming removed 0 bases from V and 7 bases from J, with 12 bases in between. CDR3: CASSYSPGISEKLFF. For the CDR3, the DNA is TGTGCCAGCAGTTACTCTCCCGGGATTAGTGAAAAACTGTTTTTT.

This clone was counted a few times. The chain links TRBV10-2 to TRBJ2-2; D ambiguous. CDR3 size: 13 residues. Germline CDR1 WSHSY, CDR2 SAAADI. Trimming removed 6 bases from V and 6 bases from J, with 11 bases in between. The CDR3 DNA reads TGCGCCAGCAGGGCTCGGAGCGCCGGGGAGCTGTTTTTT. Encoded protein: CASRARSAGELFF.

This chain uses TRBV6-5 with TRBJ2-7, with a weak D call TRBD2 (7 bases). With 7 bases removed from V and 2 bases from J, the gap between germline ends came to 12 bases. CDR3 length equals 13 residues. Germline assignment: CDR1 MNHEY and CDR2 SVGAGI. In DNA form, the CDR3 reads TGTGCCAGCAAAGGGGGGGGAACCTACGAGCAGTACTTC. Protein sequence: CASKGGGTYEQYF.

The J gene is TRBJ2-7, the V gene TRBV21-1; the D call in the table, TRBD1, was not verified against the DNA. TRBV21-1 is noted as a pseudogene. The CDR3 totals 15 residues. This CDR3 reads CASSKERHSSYEQYF. CDR3 DNA sequence: TGTGCCAGCAGCAAAGAAAGACACAGTTCCTACGAGCAGTACTTC.

As regards this clone: Other DNA sequences of this sample code for an identical CDR3. The J gene is TRBJ1-2, the V gene TRBV7-2; D is unresolved. Between the trimmed V and J ends, which lost 4 bases and 2 bases, there was a span of 8 bases. The CDR3 is made up of 13 amino acids. The germline CDR1 and CDR2 sequences are SGHTA and FQGNSA. For the CDR3, the DNA is TGTGCCAGCAGCTCCGACAACAACTATGGCTACACCTTC. Encoded protein: CASSSDNNYGYTF. Supplemented by reference TRBV7-2 and TRBJ1-2, the full variable domain reads GAGVSQSPSNKVTEKGKDVELRCDPISGHTALYWYRQSLGQGLEFLIYFQGNSAPDKSGLPSDRFSAERTGGSVSTLTIQRTQQEDSAVYLCASSSDNNYGYTFGSGTRLTVV.

V is TRBV15 and J is TRBJ1-5; D is unclear. Germline V CDR1 and CDR2: LNHNV, YYDKDF (reference sequence). Trimming pared 5 bases from V and 6 bases from J, leaving 17 bases between. The CDR3 loop spans 15 amino acids. CDR3 in amino acids: CATSVGGSSGQPQHF. The CDR3 DNA sequence: TGTGCCACCAGCGTCGGCGGGTCTTCAGGTCAGCCCCAGCATTTT.

The chain combines TRBV15 with TRBJ1-1, with D perhaps TRBD1 (6 bases). CDR1 and CDR2 (germline): LNHNV, YYDKDF (reference sequence). This CDR3 is 14 amino acids long. V lost 1 base and J lost 4, with 10 bases in between. The DNA of the CDR3 is TGTGCCACCAGCAGAGTGGGGGCAGCCACTGAAGCTTTCTTT. It codes for CATSRVGAATEAFF.

The chain carries TRBV18 and TRBJ1-4; tentatively, D is TRBD1 (6 bases). The CDR3 covers 15 residues. Germline V gives CDR1 KGHSH, CDR2 LQKENI. V lost 2 bases to trimming and J lost 0 bases, with 7 bases between them. The CDR3 DNA is TGTGCCAGCTCACCAACAGGGTCAACTAATGAAAAACTGTTTTTT. Translation: CASSPTGSTNEKLFF.

The rearrangement links TRBV6-2 or TRBV6-3 to TRBJ2-1, with TRBD1 matching over 10 bases. Germline loops: CDR1 MNHEY, CDR2 SVGEGT. This CDR3 has 14 amino acids. The V and J ends lost 7 bases and 8 bases, in that order; junction bases with no gene match: 8. CDR3 DNA sequence: TGTGCCAGCATCCCGGGACAGGGGTTTTATGAGCAGTTCTTC. Its translation is CASIPGQGFYEQFF.

This clone turned up a few times. The rearrangement joins TRBV3-1 (or the pseudogene TRBV3-2) to TRBJ2-7; 7 nucleotides agree with TRBD1. CDR1 is LGHDT and CDR2 is YNNKEL in the germline V gene (reference sequence). V was pared by 3 bases and J by 7 bases, with 12 bases of the junction left unmatched. There are 15 residues in the CDR3. CDR3 DNA: TGTGCCAGCAGCCACGGGACAGTCAGCTTACGAGAGCAGTACTTC. Translating it yields CASSHGTVSLREQYF.

The count of this clone is one. The CDR3 sequence: CASSELLTVKNEQYF. CDR3 coding DNA: TGTGCCAGCAGTGAGTTGCTTACAGTTAAGAACGAGCAGTACTTC. The chain couples TRBV2 to TRBJ2-7; D gene uncertain. Germline V CDR1 and CDR2: SNHLY, FYNNEI. This CDR3 is built from 15 residues. V gave up 3 bases and J gave up 5 bases, with 17 bases separating them.

The chain recombines TRBV6-4 with TRBJ1-4; D is perhaps TRBD1 (5 bases). Germline lookup yields CDR1 MRHNA and CDR2 SNTAGT. The length of the CDR3 is 13 residues. Trimming took 10 bases from V and 6 from J, leaving 15 bases between them. In nucleotides, the CDR3 is TGTGCCATCCCGGGGGGGGGTGATGAAAAACTGTTTTTT. Protein sequence: CAIPGGGDEKLFF.

This clone was detected many times. The chain carries TRBV18 and TRBJ1-2; 7 bases fit TRBD1. This CDR3 is built from 13 residues. Germline V gene lookup returns CDR1 KGHSH and CDR2 LQKENI. With V trimmed by 6 bases and J by 7 bases, 8 bases remained unmatched. The CDR3: CASSLDRVGGYTF. For the CDR3, the DNA is TGTGCCAGCTCTCTCGACAGGGTTGGTGGCTACACCTTC.

J is TRBJ2-1 and V is TRBV5-1, with 9 bases identical to TRBD1. V dropped 7 bases and J dropped 9; count of bases not matched to a gene: 11. The V gene's germline CDR1 is SGHRS and CDR2 YFSETQ. The CDR3 consists of 14 residues. DNA for the CDR3: TGCGCCAGCGCGTCACAGGGGGCAGCGGGTGAGCAGTTCTTC. It encodes CASASQGAAGEQFF.

V gene TRBV27 combines with J gene TRBJ2-3, with D perhaps TRBD2 (6 bases). Trimming removed 6 bases from V and 2 bases from J, with 12 bases in between. This CDR3 has 14 amino acids. From germline, CDR1 is MNHEY and CDR2 SMNVEV (reference sequence). The CDR3 bases are TGTGCCAGCAGGGGAGGTTTCCACACAGATACGCAGTATTTT. Its protein product is CASRGGFHTDTQYF.

The V call is TRBV7-2, the J call TRBJ1-5; D gene uncertain. Trimming stripped 5 bases from V and 0 bases from J, with 17 bases between. CDR1 is SGHTA, CDR2 FQGNSA, per germline. The length of the CDR3 is 17 residues. CDR3 loop: CASSLQESVYSNQPQHF. In DNA form, the CDR3 reads TGTGCCAGCAGCCTCCAGGAAAGTGTTTATAGCAATCAGCCCCAGCATTTT.

This rearrangement joins TRBV28 to TRBJ2-2, with 8 bases that match TRBD1. The CDR3 length is 18 residues. Germline V gene data show CDR1 as MDHEN and CDR2 as SYDVKM. V dropped 2 bases and J dropped 8; count of bases not matched to a gene: 16. The DNA for the CDR3 is TGTGCCAGCAGTTTACCCCTCGGTAGCAGGGGGCATATGGGGGAGCTGTTTTTT. Translation: CASSLPLGSRGHMGELFF.

Here the CDR3 DNA reads TGTGCCACCAGTGACCGCAGACCGGGACAGCAGAGGGAAAAACTGTTTTTT. This encodes CATSDRRPGQQREKLFF. J is TRBJ1-4 and V is TRBV24-1; 7 nucleotides agree with TRBD1. Germline loops: CDR1 KGHDR, CDR2 SFDVKD. V was pared by 4 bases and J by 8 bases, with 15 bases of the junction left unmatched. The CDR3 consists of 17 residues.

This chain uses TRBV7-6 with TRBJ1-2; 10 bases match TRBD1. Trimming removed 3 bases from V and 1 base from J; junction bases left unmatched: 8. The germline CDR1 and CDR2 sequences are SGHVS and FNYEAQ. This CDR3 has 17 amino acids. CDR3 DNA: TGTGCCAGCAGCTTCCCGCCCGGGACAGGGGATAACTATGGCTACACCTTC. This codes for CASSFPPGTGDNYGYTF.

The chain joins TRBV4-1 to TRBJ2-1, with TRBD2 identical over 8 bases. Trimming cost V 5 bases and J 8 bases; bases outside gene matches: 11. The CDR3 is made up of 15 amino acids. Germline V gene sequence: CDR1 MGHRA, CDR2 YSYEKL. CDR3 amino acids: CASSRTSLVWDEQFF. The CDR3 nucleotides read TGCGCCAGCAGCAGGACTAGCCTGGTATGGGATGAGCAGTTCTTC.

The chain has TRBV2 and TRBJ2-7; no clear D. CDR3 size: 12 residues. Germline-derived CDR1 and CDR2 are SNHLY and FYNNEI. Trimming cost V 6 bases and J 3 bases, with 9 bases left between them. CDR3: CASRVTIYEQYF. The CDR3 nucleotides read TGTGCCAGCAGGGTCACTATCTACGAGCAGTACTTC.

The V and J genes are TRBV3-1 (or the pseudogene TRBV3-2) and TRBJ1-5, with 7 bases that match TRBD1. Germline V gene lookup returns CDR1 LGHDT and CDR2 YNNKEL (reference sequence). This CDR3 region has 17 residues. V gave up 0 bases and J gave up 4 bases; unmatched junction bases: 9. CDR3 region: CASSQDQGAGGNQPQHF. CDR3 DNA: TGTGCCAGCAGCCAAGATCAAGGGGCAGGGGGAAATCAGCCCCAGCATTTT.

This clone appeared a few times. At one end the junction does not follow the germline gene, possibly because of a read error. J is TRBJ2-5 and V is TRBV5-1; TRBD1 aligns across 10 bases. Germline V CDR1 and CDR2: SGHRS, YFSETQ. The CDR3 runs to 13 residues. CDR3 in DNA: TGCGCCAGCAGCTCTGGGGACTCGGACAGGGGGGACTTC. This encodes CASSSGDSDRGDF.

The rearrangement links TRBV4-3 to TRBJ1-6; a weak D match, TRBD1 (6 bases). V was clipped by 0 bases and J by 9 bases, with 15 bases between them. Germline-derived CDR1 and CDR2 are LGHNA and YSLEER. The CDR3 is made up of 16 amino acids. The CDR3 sequence is CASSQDQGITSSPLHF. CDR3 nucleotide sequence: TGCGCCAGCAGCCAAGATCAGGGGATAACTAGTTCACCCCTCCACTTT.

The chain recombines TRBV7-9 with TRBJ2-5; a weak D match, TRBD1 (6 bases). The CDR3 length is 14 residues. With 6 bases removed from V and 5 bases from J, the gap between germline ends came to 16 bases. Germline CDR1 and CDR2: SEHNR and FQNEAQ (reference sequence). The CDR3 DNA sequence: TGTGCCAGCAGTTACAGGGAAGTGGGTGAGACCCAGTACTTC. Translated, it gives CASSYREVGETQYF.

The chain couples TRBV6-6 to TRBJ1-5; D not resolved. Germline V CDR1 and CDR2: MNHNY, SVGAGI (reference sequence). The CDR3 totals 15 residues. Trimming cost V 7 bases and J 0 bases, with 13 bases left between them. This CDR3 is CASTTATYSNQPQHF. CDR3 nucleotide sequence: TGTGCCAGCACCACAGCAACATATAGCAATCAGCCCCAGCATTTT.

The genes are TRBV4-1 and TRBJ1-1; D unclear. V dropped 2 bases and J dropped 3 bases, with 4 bases sitting between them. The CDR3 is 12 residues long. Germline CDR1 is MGHRA and CDR2 is YSYEKL. The CDR3 region has the DNA TGCGCCAGCAGCCAACGGGACACTGAAGCTTTCTTT. Translated, it gives CASSQRDTEAFF.

The chain recombines TRBV15 with TRBJ1-4, with 7 bases matching TRBD1. V shed 5 bases and J 5 bases; nucleotides not matched to a gene: 17. Germline values: CDR1 LNHNV, CDR2 YYDKDF (reference sequence). CDR3 length: 18 residues. The CDR3 DNA follows: TGTGCCACCAGCCAAAGGACAGGAACCTATAGGGGGAATGAAAAACTGTTTTTT. As protein: CATSQRTGTYRGNEKLFF.

The chain joins TRBV5-1 to TRBJ1-1, with 7 positions matching TRBD1. The V and J ends lost 0 bases and 2 bases, in that order; junction bases with no gene match: 4. Germline V lookup: CDR1 SGHRS, CDR2 YFSETQ. This CDR3 is 15 amino acids long. CDR3 sequence reads: CASSLVDRTNTEAFF. CDR3 nucleotide sequence: TGCGCCAGCAGCTTGGTGGACAGGACCAACACTGAAGCTTTCTTT.

The chain links TRBV10-1 to TRBJ1-2; perhaps TRBD1 as D (5 bases). Trimming left V 5 bases short and J 2 bases short, with 6 bases between. CDR1 is WNHNN, CDR2 SYGVQD, per germline (reference sequence). The CDR3 extends over 12 amino acids. The CDR3 DNA reads as TGCGCCAGCAGTCCAGGGAACTATGGCTACACCTTC. Protein product: CASSPGNYGYTF.

V is TRBV6-5 and J is TRBJ1-6; 7 bases are shared with TRBD1. Germline V gene lookup returns CDR1 MNHEY and CDR2 SVGAGI. Trimming at V came to 3 bases and at J to 7 bases, leaving 6 bases not matched to a gene. This CDR3 region has 15 residues. As DNA, the CDR3 is TGTGCCAGCAGTTATTTGACAGGGCACAATTCACCCCTCCACTTT. Protein: CASSYLTGHNSPLHF.